A single sample is the source of the 19 T cell receptor beta chains below, sequenced in a study of OX40 agonist ivuxolimab in advanced cancers. Measured with immunoSEQ multiplex PCR; TCRdb has only the in-frame clones, and not every one. The sample records tens of thousands of clones, roughly 84% being singletons. This material consisted of CD4+ or CD8+ T cells sorted from blood, taken in a trial of the OX40 agonist ivuxolimab. The origin of the receptors is an adult with an advanced solid tumor such as melanoma, head and neck, liver or kidney cancer.

This chain uses TRBV9 with TRBJ1-2, with TRBD1 matching 7 bases. V was pared by 3 bases and J by 4 bases, with 12 bases of the junction left unmatched. This CDR3 spans 16 amino acids. Germline V CDR1 and CDR2: SGDLS, YYNGEE. The DNA for the CDR3 is TGTGCCAGCAGCGATGCGGTCGGGACAGAGATCTATGGCTACACCTTC. Translated, it gives CASSDAVGTEIYGYTF.

This rearrangement joins TRBV5-1 to TRBJ2-5, with 8 nucleotides matching TRBD2. The CDR3 consists of 16 residues. The germline CDR1 and CDR2 sequences are SGHRS and YFSETQ. The V segment lost 2 bases and the J segment 3 bases; nucleotides outside the gene matches: 9. CDR3 sequence (DNA): TGCGCCAGCAGCTTTCCGCGCGGGGGGTCGGAAGAGACCCAGTACTTC. This gives the protein CASSFPRGGSEETQYF.

The genes are TRBV7-9 and TRBJ1-5; 8 bases agree with TRBD1. After removal of 5 bases from V and 5 bases from J, the junction contained 5 bases not matched to a gene. Germline CDR1 is SEHNR and CDR2 is FQNEAQ (reference sequence). CDR3 length: 14 amino acids. CDR3 in DNA: TGTGCCAGCAGCCCTCCGACAGGGGATCAGCCCCAGCATTTT. Encoded protein: CASSPPTGDQPQHF.

The rearrangement uses TRBV2 and TRBJ2-2, with D perhaps TRBD1 or TRBD2 (5 bases each). The germline V gene encodes CDR1 SNHLY and CDR2 FYNNEI. The CDR3 is 12 residues long. V lost 7 bases to trimming and J lost 5 bases, with 8 bases between them. The CDR3 protein is CASIGGTGELFF. The CDR3 bases are TGTGCCAGCATTGGGGGAACCGGGGAGCTGTTTTTT.

V is TRBV5-4 and J is TRBJ2-5, with no clear D. This CDR3 is 14 amino acids long. With 4 bases removed from V and 9 bases from J, the gap between germline ends came to 19 bases. In germline, CDR1 is SGHNT, CDR2 YYREEE (reference sequence). The CDR3 loop reads CASSPYTAQWAQYF. The CDR3 nucleotides read TGTGCCAGCAGCCCCTACACAGCCCAATGGGCCCAGTACTTC.

V and J are TRBV9 and TRBJ2-2; TRBD1 might be the D (6 bases). The V gene lost 4 bases and the J gene lost 0 bases, with 10 bases spanning the gap. CDR1 and CDR2 from the germline V gene are SGDLS and YYNGEE. CDR3 length: 15 residues. The CDR3 DNA follows: TGTGCCAGCAGCCCCGGGACACCGAACACCGGGGAGCTGTTTTTT. Residues: CASSPGTPNTGELFF.

The chain recombines TRBV7-8 with TRBJ2-1; D ambiguous. CDR1 and CDR2 from the germline V gene are SGHVS and FQNEAQ. This CDR3 comprises 12 residues. V was clipped by 3 bases and J by 6 bases, with 6 bases between them. The CDR3 is CASSLASNEQFF. The CDR3 nucleotides read TGTGCCAGCAGCTTGGCCAGCAATGAGCAGTTCTTC.

This chain joins TRBV29-1 and TRBJ2-7; 7 nucleotides line up with TRBD1. Germline loops: CDR1 SQVTM, CDR2 ANQGSEA. V gave up 4 bases and J gave up 2 bases; unmatched junction bases: 8. This CDR3 contains 14 residues. The CDR3 loop reads CSVVGTVPPYEQYF. For the CDR3, the DNA is TGCAGCGTTGTGGGGACAGTCCCTCCCTACGAGCAGTACTTC.

A single count supports this clone. The chain uses TRBV5-6 and TRBJ2-1; D uncertain. From germline, CDR1 is SGHDT and CDR2 YYEEEE. The V end was cut by 1 base, the J end by 6 bases, with 8 bases between. The CDR3 runs 13 residues. The CDR3 sequence is CASSLLALNEQFF. The CDR3 DNA reads TGTGCCAGCAGCTTGTTGGCCCTCAATGAGCAGTTCTTC.

This clone is a singleton in its sample. V gene TRBV6-5 combines with J gene TRBJ1-3; TRBD1 might be the D (5 bases). V was shortened by 2 bases and J by 0 bases, with 11 bases between the two germline ends. Germline V gene lookup returns CDR1 MNHEY and CDR2 SVGAGI. There are 16 residues in the CDR3. Written as DNA, the CDR3 is TGTGCCAGCAGTTACGACAGTGAGAGCTCTGGAAACACCATATATTTT. It codes for CASSYDSESSGNTIYF.

The chain is built from TRBV11-3 and TRBJ2-2; D may be TRBD1 or TRBD2 (6 bases each). The germline gives CDR1 SGHNT, CDR2 YENEEA. The ends were cut back, 2 bases at V and 6 bases at J, with 13 bases in the middle. The CDR3 totals 15 residues. The CDR3 region is CASSLWGAPSGELFF. The CDR3 DNA follows: TGTGCCAGCAGCTTATGGGGGGCCCCTTCCGGGGAGCTGTTTTTT.

The rearrangement joins TRBV5-1 to TRBJ2-7, with no clear D. Germline CDR1 reads SGHRS; CDR2 reads YFSETQ. The CDR3 is 13 residues long. The V end was cut by 0 bases, the J end by 7 bases, with 11 bases between. This chain's CDR3 is CASSLGERREQYF. DNA for the CDR3: TGCGCCAGCAGCTTGGGTGAGAGGAGAGAGCAGTACTTC.

V usage is TRBV21-1 and J usage is TRBJ1-2; TRBD1 is the table's D call, not checked against the DNA. TRBV21-1 constitutes a pseudogene. This CDR3 has 16 residues. The CDR3 loop reads CASSKIKAQGVYGYTF. CDR3 sequence (DNA): TGTGCCAGCAGCAAAATTAAGGCCCAGGGCGTCTATGGCTACACCTTC.

The rearrangement joins TRBV10-1 to TRBJ2-5, with D uncertain. The J call may not be correct, given that the DNA end is closer to TRBJ2-7. The CDR3 length is 14 residues. Germline V CDR1 and CDR2: WNHNN, SYGVQD (reference sequence). The CDR3 DNA is TGCGCCAGCAGTGATATAGAAGGTGCTTACGAGCAGTACTTC. Amino acid sequence: CASSDIEGAYEQYF.

This clone is a singleton in its sample. V is TRBV27 and J is TRBJ2-7; D is undetermined. The germline V gene encodes CDR1 MNHEY and CDR2 SMNVEV (reference sequence). Trimming left V 6 bases short and J 5 bases short, with 14 bases between. The CDR3 spans 13 residues. For the CDR3, the DNA is TGTGCCAGCAGCCCCATTGGTTTCCACGAGCAGTACTTC. This encodes CASSPIGFHEQYF.

This clone was counted between two and nine times. This chain connects TRBV7-8 to TRBJ2-7; maybe TRBD2 (5 bases). The V and J ends lost 4 bases and 4 bases respectively, with 11 bases between them. Germline CDR1 and CDR2: SGHVS and FQNEAQ. This CDR3 has 13 residues. The chain's CDR3 is CASSWSSLYEQYF. CDR3 nucleotides: TGTGCCAGCAGCTGGTCTAGCCTATACGAGCAGTACTTC.

This clone appeared a few times. V and J are TRBV15 and TRBJ1-2; tentatively, D is TRBD1 (6 bases). Trimming took off 3 bases at V and 4 bases at J, with 9 bases between the two ends. CDR3 length equals 13 residues. The germline V gene has CDR1 LNHNV and CDR2 YYDKDF (reference sequence). CDR3 DNA: TGTGCCACCAGCAGGACAGGTCTCTATGGCTACACCTTC. It specifies CATSRTGLYGYTF.

The V call is TRBV6-5, the J call TRBJ2-7; 7 nucleotides line up with TRBD2. V gave up 4 bases and J gave up 3 bases; unmatched junction bases: 0. The V gene's germline CDR1 is MNHEY and CDR2 SVGAGI. CDR3 length: 12 amino acids. The CDR3 sequence: CASSWDYYEQYF. The CDR3 bases are TGTGCCAGCAGTTGGGACTACTACGAGCAGTACTTC.

On this clone itself: Other nucleotide sequences from this sample produce the same CDR3. The chain links TRBV9 to TRBJ2-3; TRBD1 might be the D (6 bases). V lost 2 bases, J lost 6 bases, and 7 bases lay in between. The germline V gene encodes CDR1 SGDLS and CDR2 YYNGEE. The CDR3 extends over 12 amino acids. The CDR3 spells CASSVGADTQYF. In nucleotides, the CDR3 is TGTGCCAGCAGCGTGGGGGCGGATACGCAGTATTTT. The full variable domain, with the rest looked up from reference TRBV9 and TRBJ2-3, is DSGVTQTPKHLITATGQRVTLRCSPRSGDLSVYWYQQSLDQGLQFLIQYYNGEERAKGNILERFSAQQFPDLHSELNLSSLELGDSALYFCASSVGADTQYFGPGTRLTVL.